The 19 T cell receptor beta chains presented below share a single source sample, sequenced in a study of T cells expressing NK-cell markers. TCRdb re-called the 5' RACE reads; every CDR3 protein appears as one record, without DNA. This listing includes 400,000 to 550,000 distinct CDR3 sequences. Sequenced sample: blood T cells: a sorted CD56 or NKG2C T cell subset, CD4+ or CD8+ T cells, or bulk PBMC T cells (not recorded which). All receptors derive from a woman aged 18-70 years in good health.

The chain links TRBV19 to TRBJ2-3; the TRBD1 assignment by TCRdb is unverifiable without DNA. CDR1 and CDR2 from the germline V gene are LNHDA and SQIVND (reference sequence). The CDR3 length is 17 residues. The chain's CDR3 is CASKSQTGTGGTDTQYF.

The chain links TRBV11-2 to TRBJ1-4. CDR1 is SGHAT, CDR2 FQNNGV, per germline. The CDR3 is made up of 15 amino acids. CDR3 in amino acids: CASSLGGATNEKLFF. The full variable domain, in which reference TRBV11-2 and TRBJ1-4 provide the parts outside the CDR3, is EAGVAQSPRYKIIEKRQSVAFWCNPISGHATLYWYQQILGQGPKLLIQFQNNGVVDDSQLPKDRFSAERLKGVDSTLKIQPAKLEDSAVYLCASSLGGATNEKLFFGSGTQLSVL.

The rearrangement uses TRBV6-5 and TRBJ2-7; TCRdb's D gene call, TRBD2, goes unchecked for lack of DNA. Germline V gene sequence: CDR1 MNHEY, CDR2 SVGAGI. This CDR3 comprises 14 residues. CDR3 region: CASSYSGLGYEQYF.

The chain carries TRBV9 and TRBJ2-3; TCRdb indicates TRBD2, and absent DNA this call remains unverified. Germline CDR1 SGDLS, CDR2 YYNGEE. This CDR3 has 16 amino acids. CDR3 sequence: CASSPHGEGAGDTQYF.

The V and J genes are TRBV6-5 and TRBJ2-3; TCRdb gives TRBD2 as the D gene, but with no DNA this cannot be confirmed. CDR3 length: 17 residues. Germline-derived CDR1 and CDR2 are MNHEY and SVGAGI. The CDR3 reads CASSYLGLAGAGDTQYF.

V and J are TRBV6-2 or TRBV6-3 and TRBJ1-1. The CDR3 length is 16 residues. In germline, CDR1 is MNHEY, CDR2 SVGEGT. Here the CDR3 reads CASSYSGGGMNTEAFF.

The genes are TRBV7-9 and TRBJ2-7; TCRdb proposes TRBD2, but this gene call is untestable without DNA. Germline loops: CDR1 SEHNR, CDR2 FQNEAQ (reference sequence). The CDR3 extends over 16 amino acids. The CDR3 is CASSLTQREKNDEQYF.

This sequence joins TRBV20-1 and TRBJ2-7; the TCRdb D gene call, TRBD2, has no DNA to confirm it. The CDR3 sequence is 14 residues long. Germline V gene data show CDR1 as DFQATT and CDR2 as SNEGSKA (reference sequence). CDR3 amino acids: CSAREGLAVYEQYF.

The chain carries TRBV20-1 and TRBJ2-1; the D call of TRBD2 rests on TCRdb alone, since no DNA is present to check it. The CDR3 loop spans 16 amino acids. Per the germline V gene, CDR1 is DFQATT and CDR2 is SNEGSKA (reference sequence). CDR3 in amino acids: CSASPVLAGGPNEQFF.

This chain uses TRBV7-9 with TRBJ2-6. This CDR3 has 15 amino acids. Per germline, CDR1 SEHNR and CDR2 FQNEAQ (reference sequence). The CDR3 sequence: CASSPQGSGANVLTF.

This chain links TRBV5-1 with TRBJ2-5; checking the TCRdb D call of TRBD2 is not possible without DNA. The CDR3 runs to 15 residues. Germline V gives CDR1 SGHRS, CDR2 YFSETQ. CDR3: CASSFGTSGQETQYF.

The J gene is TRBJ2-2, the V gene TRBV11-2. This CDR3 is 16 amino acids long. Germline CDR1 SGHAT, CDR2 FQNNGV. CDR3 loop: CASSLGRQTNTGELFF.

The chain has TRBV19 and TRBJ1-5; TCRdb's D call, TRBD1, is unchecked because there is no DNA. The CDR3 is made up of 15 amino acids. Germline CDR1 is LNHDA and CDR2 is SQIVND (reference sequence). The CDR3 loop reads CASSMGDRGDQPQHF. The whole variable domain, remainder taken from reference TRBV19 and TRBJ1-5, is DGGITQSPKYLFRKEGQNVTLSCEQNLNHDAMYWYRQDPGQGLRLIYYSQIVNDFQKGDIAEGYSVSREKKESFPLTVTSAQKNPTAFYLCASSMGDRGDQPQHFGDGTRLSIL.

The J gene is TRBJ2-1, the V gene TRBV6-2 or TRBV6-3; lacking DNA, the TRBD2 call made by TCRdb goes unchecked. The CDR3 loop spans 16 amino acids. The germline gives CDR1 MNHEY, CDR2 SVGEGT. The CDR3 is CASSYPLGAGGNEQFF.

This chain's CDR3 is CASTEDSQETQYF. The V gene is TRBV12-3 or TRBV12-4, the J gene TRBJ2-5; the TCRdb call, TRBD1, lacks DNA for checking. The CDR3 has 13 amino acids.

The J gene is TRBJ1-5, the V gene TRBV20-1. CDR1 is DFQATT and CDR2 is SNEGSKA in the germline V gene (reference sequence). This CDR3 spans 18 amino acids. The CDR3 protein is CSARLERLGEVSNQPQHF.

The J gene is TRBJ2-3, the V gene TRBV5-1; TCRdb lists TRBD2, though no DNA is available to test this call. The CDR3 consists of 17 residues. Germline V lookup: CDR1 SGHRS, CDR2 YFSETQ. This chain's CDR3 is CASSLARGGGVPDTQYF.

The chain recombines TRBV7-2 with TRBJ2-1; TCRdb's D call, TRBD2, is unchecked because there is no DNA. Germline V lookup: CDR1 SGHTA, CDR2 FQGNSA. The CDR3 has 17 residues. CDR3 in amino acids: CASSVSSGGSSYNEQFF. Drawing the rest from reference TRBV7-2 and TRBJ2-1, the complete variable domain is GAGVSQSPSNKVTEKGKDVELRCDPISGHTALYWYRQSLGQGLEFLIYFQGNSAPDKSGLPSDRFSAERTGGSVSTLTIQRTQQEDSAVYLCASSVSSGGSSYNEQFFGPGTRLTVL.

V usage is TRBV4-3 and J usage is TRBJ2-7; TCRdb reports TRBD2, a call that lacks DNA to check it against. Germline V gene data show CDR1 as LGHNA and CDR2 as YSLEER. The CDR3 extends over 14 amino acids. This CDR3 is CASSPSGRAYEQYF.